This T cell receptor beta chain was obtained from a study of cytomegalovirus exposure and HLA in healthy donors. Notes on the study in general: Indistinguishable V segments such as TRBV6-2 and TRBV6-3 were excluded.

On this clone itself: Its antigen is unknown.

PCR was performed using 60 Vbeta and 13 Jbeta primers. Sequencing used immunoSEQ multiplex PCR; TCRdb keeps in-frame clones, though not all of them. The sample shows around 180,000 clones, roughly 84% of them seen only once. Germline V gene data show CDR1 as SQVTM and CDR2 as ANQGSEA. With 3 bases removed from V and 1 base from J, the gap between germline ends came to 5 bases. The CDR3 contains 12 residues. Sequenced sample: PBMCs. This chain connects TRBV29-1 to TRBJ2-3, with D unresolved. The TCR comes from a girl under two years old in good health and CMV-seronegative. CDR3 region: CSVDSGTDTQYF. In nucleotides, the CDR3 is TGCAGCGTTGATTCAGGCACAGATACGCAGTATTTT.